Sequencing of this T cell receptor beta chain was carried out in a study of T cell responses to AZD1222 COVID-19 vaccine. Study results and limitations: At baseline, just five to seven AZD1222 recipients tested seropositive.

This clone came up once. Antigen unknown. The V and J ends lost 3 bases and 3 bases respectively, with 24 bases between them. CDR3 length: 19 residues. CDR1 and CDR2 from the germline V gene are ENHRY and SYGVKD. The table came from immunoSEQ multiplex PCR; TCRdb's copy has only in-frame clones and leaves some out. The data show about 150,000 clones, with more than 85% seen just once and about 1.9% held by the top ten. The receptor's source is an adult in good health. This specimen was peripheral blood, taken on day 0 of AZD1222 vaccination. V usage is TRBV10-3 and J usage is TRBJ1-5; D gene uncertain. The CDR3 here is CAISEHYSQEGRDNQPQHF. CDR3 in DNA: TGTGCCATCAGTGAACACTACTCTCAGGAAGGGCGTGACAATCAGCCCCAGCATTTT.